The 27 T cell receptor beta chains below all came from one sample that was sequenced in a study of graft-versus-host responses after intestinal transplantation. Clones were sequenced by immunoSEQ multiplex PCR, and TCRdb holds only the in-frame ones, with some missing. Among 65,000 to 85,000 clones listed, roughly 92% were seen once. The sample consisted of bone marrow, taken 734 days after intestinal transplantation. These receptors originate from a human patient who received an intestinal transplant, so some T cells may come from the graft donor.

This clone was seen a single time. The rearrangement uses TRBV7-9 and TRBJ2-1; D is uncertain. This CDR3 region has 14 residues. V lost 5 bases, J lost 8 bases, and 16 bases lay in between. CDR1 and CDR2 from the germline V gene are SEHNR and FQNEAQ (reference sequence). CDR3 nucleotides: TGTGCCAGCAGCCCGGCCGGTTTCCCTGATGAGCAGTTCTTC. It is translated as CASSPAGFPDEQFF.

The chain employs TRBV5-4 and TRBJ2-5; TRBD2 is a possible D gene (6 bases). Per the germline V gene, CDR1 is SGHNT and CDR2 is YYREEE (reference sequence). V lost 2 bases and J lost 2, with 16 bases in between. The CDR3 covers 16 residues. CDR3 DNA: TGTGCCAGCAGCTTTAGAGGGGTACGGGGGCAAGAGACCCAGTACTTC. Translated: CASSFRGVRGQETQYF.

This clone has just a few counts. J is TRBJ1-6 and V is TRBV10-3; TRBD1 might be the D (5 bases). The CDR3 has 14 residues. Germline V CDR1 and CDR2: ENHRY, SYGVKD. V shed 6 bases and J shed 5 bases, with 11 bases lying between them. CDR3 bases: TGTGCCATCAGGGGAGCGGGGGATAATTCACCCCTCCACTTT. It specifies CAIRGAGDNSPLHF.

The CDR3 DNA reads as TGTGCCAGCAGCTTAGTTGGGGAGCAGTTCTTC. Its protein is CASSLVGEQFF. V is TRBV7-9 and J is TRBJ2-1; D is undetermined. The CDR3 has 11 residues. Trimming left V 1 base short and J 10 bases short, with 5 bases between. Germline assignment: CDR1 SEHNR and CDR2 FQNEAQ (reference sequence).

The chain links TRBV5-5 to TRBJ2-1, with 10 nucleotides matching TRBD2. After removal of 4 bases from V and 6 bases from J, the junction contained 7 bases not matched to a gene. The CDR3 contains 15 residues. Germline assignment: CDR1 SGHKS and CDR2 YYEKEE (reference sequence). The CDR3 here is CASSRGLAGVNEQFF. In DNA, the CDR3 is TGTGCCAGCAGCCGCGGGCTAGCGGGAGTCAATGAGCAGTTCTTC.

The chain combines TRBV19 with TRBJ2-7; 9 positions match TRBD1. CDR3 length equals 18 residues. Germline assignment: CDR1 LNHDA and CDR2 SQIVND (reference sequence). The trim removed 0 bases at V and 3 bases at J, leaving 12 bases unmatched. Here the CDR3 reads CASSIDAGQGSWYYEQYF. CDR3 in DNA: TGTGCCAGTAGTATAGATGCCGGACAGGGGTCCTGGTACTACGAGCAGTACTTC. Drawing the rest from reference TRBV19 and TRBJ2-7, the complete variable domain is DGGITQSPKYLFRKEGQNVTLSCEQNLNHDAMYWYRQDPGQGLRLIYYSQIVNDFQKGDIAEGYSVSREKKESFPLTVTSAQKNPTAFYLCASSIDAGQGSWYYEQYFGPGTRLTVT.

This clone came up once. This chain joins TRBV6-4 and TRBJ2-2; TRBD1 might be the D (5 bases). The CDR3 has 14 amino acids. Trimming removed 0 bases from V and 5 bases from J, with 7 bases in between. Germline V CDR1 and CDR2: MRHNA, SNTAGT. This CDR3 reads CASSDSTATGELFF. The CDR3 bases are TGTGCCAGCAGTGACTCGACAGCGACCGGGGAGCTGTTTTTT.

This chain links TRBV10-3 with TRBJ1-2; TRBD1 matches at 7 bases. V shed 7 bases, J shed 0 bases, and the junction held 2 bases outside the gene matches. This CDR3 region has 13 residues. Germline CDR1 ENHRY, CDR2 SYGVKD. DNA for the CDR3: TGTGCCATCAAGGGGACAGCTAACTATGGCTACACCTTC. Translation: CAIKGTANYGYTF.

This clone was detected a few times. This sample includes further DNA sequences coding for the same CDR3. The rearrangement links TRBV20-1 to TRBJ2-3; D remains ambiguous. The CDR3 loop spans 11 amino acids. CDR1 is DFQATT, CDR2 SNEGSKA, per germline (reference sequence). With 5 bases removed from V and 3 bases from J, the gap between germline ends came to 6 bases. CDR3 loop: CSAGRTDTQYF. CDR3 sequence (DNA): TGCAGTGCTGGAAGAACAGATACGCAGTATTTT.

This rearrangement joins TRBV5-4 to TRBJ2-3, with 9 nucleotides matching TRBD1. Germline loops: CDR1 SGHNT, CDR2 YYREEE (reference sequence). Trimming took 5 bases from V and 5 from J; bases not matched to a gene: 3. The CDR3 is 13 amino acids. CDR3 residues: CASRGQGIDTQYF. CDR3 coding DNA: TGTGCCAGCAGGGGACAGGGAATAGATACGCAGTATTTT.

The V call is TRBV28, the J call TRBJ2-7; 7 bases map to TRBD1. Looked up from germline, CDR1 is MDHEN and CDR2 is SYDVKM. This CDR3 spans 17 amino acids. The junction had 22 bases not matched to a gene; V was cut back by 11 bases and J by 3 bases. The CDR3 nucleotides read TGTGCCTCCACCCGGACCGAAATACAGGGGAACTACTACGAGCAGTACTTC. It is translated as CASTRTEIQGNYYEQYF.

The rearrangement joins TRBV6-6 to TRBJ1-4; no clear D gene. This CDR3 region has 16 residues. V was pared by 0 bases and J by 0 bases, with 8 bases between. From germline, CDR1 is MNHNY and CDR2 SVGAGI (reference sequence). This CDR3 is CASSYSPVATNEKLFF. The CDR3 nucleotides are TGTGCCAGCAGTTACTCGCCGGTTGCAACTAATGAAAAACTGTTTTTT.

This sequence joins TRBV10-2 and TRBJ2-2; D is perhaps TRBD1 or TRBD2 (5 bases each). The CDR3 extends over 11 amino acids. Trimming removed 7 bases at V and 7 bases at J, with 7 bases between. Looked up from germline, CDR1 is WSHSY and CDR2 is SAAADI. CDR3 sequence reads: CASMRGGELFF. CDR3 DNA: TGCGCCAGCATGAGGGGCGGGGAGCTGTTTTTT.

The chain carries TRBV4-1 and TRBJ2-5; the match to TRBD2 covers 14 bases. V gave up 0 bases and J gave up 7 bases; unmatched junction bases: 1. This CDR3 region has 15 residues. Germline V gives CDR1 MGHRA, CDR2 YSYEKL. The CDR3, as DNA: TGCGCCAGCAGCCAAGATGGACTAGCGGGAGGGACCCAGTACTTC. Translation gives CASSQDGLAGGTQYF.

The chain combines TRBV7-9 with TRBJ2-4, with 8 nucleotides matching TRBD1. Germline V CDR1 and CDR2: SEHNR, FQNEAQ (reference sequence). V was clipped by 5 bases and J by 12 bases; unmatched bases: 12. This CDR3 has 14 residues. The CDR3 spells CASSLRQGHAPQYF. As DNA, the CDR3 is TGTGCCAGCAGCCTCCGACAGGGGCATGCTCCTCAGTACTTC. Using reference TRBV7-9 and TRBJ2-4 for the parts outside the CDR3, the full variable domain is DTGVSQNPRHKITKRGQNVTFRCDPISEHNRLYWYRQTLGQGPEFLTYFQNEAQLEKSRLLSDRFSAERPKGSFSTLEIQRTEQGDSAMYLCASSLRQGHAPQYFGAGTRLSVL.

This CDR3 reads CASSVDRPGNTIYF. The CDR3 region has the DNA TGCGCCAGCAGCGTGGACAGGCCTGGAAACACCATATATTTT. This chain uses TRBV5-1 with TRBJ1-3; 7 positions agree with TRBD1. The CDR3 consists of 14 residues. The V and J ends lost 4 bases and 2 bases, in that order; junction bases with no gene match: 3. Germline values: CDR1 SGHRS, CDR2 YFSETQ.

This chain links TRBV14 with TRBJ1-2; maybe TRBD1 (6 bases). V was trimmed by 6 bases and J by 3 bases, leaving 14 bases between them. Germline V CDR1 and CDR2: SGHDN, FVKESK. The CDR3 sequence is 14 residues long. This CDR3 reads CASRQTGSHYGYTF. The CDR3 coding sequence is TGTGCCAGCAGACAAACAGGGTCACACTATGGCTACACCTTC.

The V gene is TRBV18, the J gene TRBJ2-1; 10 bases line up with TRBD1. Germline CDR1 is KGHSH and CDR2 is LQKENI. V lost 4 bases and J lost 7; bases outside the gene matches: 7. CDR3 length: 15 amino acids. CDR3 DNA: TGTGCCAGCTCACTAAACGGACAGGGGGGAAATGAGCAGTTCTTC. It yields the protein CASSLNGQGGNEQFF.

The CDR3 bases are TGCGCCAGCAGCTTGGGCAGGGGGGCGACATTGGACACTGAAGCTTTCTTT. The encoded protein is CASSLGRGATLDTEAFF. The chain uses TRBV5-1 and TRBJ1-1; 7 nucleotides agree with TRBD1. With 0 bases clipped from V and 3 bases from J, the junction kept 11 bases outside the gene matches. The CDR3 is 17 amino acids. CDR1 is SGHRS and CDR2 is YFSETQ in the germline V gene.

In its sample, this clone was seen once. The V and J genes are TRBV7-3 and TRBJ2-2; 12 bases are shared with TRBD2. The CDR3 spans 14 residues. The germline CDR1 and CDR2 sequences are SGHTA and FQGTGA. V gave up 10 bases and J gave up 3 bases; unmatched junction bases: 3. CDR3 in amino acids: CATRLAGDTGELFF. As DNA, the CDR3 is TGTGCCACCAGACTAGCGGGGGACACCGGGGAGCTGTTTTTT. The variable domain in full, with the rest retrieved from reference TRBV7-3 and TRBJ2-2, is GAGVSQTPSNKVTEKGKYVELRCDPISGHTALYWYRQSLGQGPEFLIYFQGTGAADDSGLPNDRFFAVRPEGSVSTLKIQRTERGDSAVYLCATRLAGDTGELFFGEGSRLTVL.

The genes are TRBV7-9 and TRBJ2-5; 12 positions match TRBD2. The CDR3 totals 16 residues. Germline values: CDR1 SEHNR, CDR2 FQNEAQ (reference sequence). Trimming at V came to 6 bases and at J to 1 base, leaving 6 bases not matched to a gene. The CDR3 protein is CASSWGLAGPQETQYF. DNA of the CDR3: TGTGCCAGCAGTTGGGGACTAGCGGGCCCCCAAGAGACCCAGTACTTC.

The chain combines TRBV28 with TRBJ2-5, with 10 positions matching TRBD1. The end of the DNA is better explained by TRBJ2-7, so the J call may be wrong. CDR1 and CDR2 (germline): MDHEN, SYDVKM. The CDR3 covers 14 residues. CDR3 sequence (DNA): TGTGCCAGCAGATTCGGGACAGGGGCCTACGAGCAGTACTTC. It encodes CASRFGTGAYEQYF.

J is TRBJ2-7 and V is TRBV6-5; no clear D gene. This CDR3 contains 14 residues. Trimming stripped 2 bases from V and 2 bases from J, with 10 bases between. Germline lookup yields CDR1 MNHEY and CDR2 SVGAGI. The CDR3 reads CASSYARTTYEQYF. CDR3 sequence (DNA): TGTGCCAGCAGTTACGCCCGGACCACCTACGAGCAGTACTTC.

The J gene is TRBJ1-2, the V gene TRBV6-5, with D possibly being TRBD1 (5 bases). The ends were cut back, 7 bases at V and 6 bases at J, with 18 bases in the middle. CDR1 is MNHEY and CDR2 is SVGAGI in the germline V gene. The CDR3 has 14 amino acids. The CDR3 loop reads CASTSSGRGNGYTF. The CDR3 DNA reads TGTGCCAGCACATCATCAGGGCGGGGGAATGGCTACACCTTC.

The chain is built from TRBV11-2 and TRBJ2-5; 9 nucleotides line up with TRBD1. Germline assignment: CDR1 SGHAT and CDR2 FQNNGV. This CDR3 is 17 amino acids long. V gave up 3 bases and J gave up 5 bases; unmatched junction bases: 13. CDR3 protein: CASSFNVGTGNRETQYF. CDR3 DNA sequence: TGTGCCAGCAGCTTCAACGTAGGGACAGGGAATAGGGAGACCCAGTACTTC. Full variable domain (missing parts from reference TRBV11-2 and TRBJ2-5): EAGVAQSPRYKIIEKRQSVAFWCNPISGHATLYWYQQILGQGPKLLIQFQNNGVVDDSQLPKDRFSAERLKGVDSTLKIQPAKLEDSAVYLCASSFNVGTGNRETQYFGPGTRLLVL.

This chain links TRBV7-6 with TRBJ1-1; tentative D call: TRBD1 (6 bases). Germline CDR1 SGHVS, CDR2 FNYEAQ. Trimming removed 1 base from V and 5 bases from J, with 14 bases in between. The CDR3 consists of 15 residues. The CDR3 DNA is TGTGCCAGCAGCTTAGAGGTCTCAGGGGTGACTGAAGCTTTCTTT. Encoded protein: CASSLEVSGVTEAFF.

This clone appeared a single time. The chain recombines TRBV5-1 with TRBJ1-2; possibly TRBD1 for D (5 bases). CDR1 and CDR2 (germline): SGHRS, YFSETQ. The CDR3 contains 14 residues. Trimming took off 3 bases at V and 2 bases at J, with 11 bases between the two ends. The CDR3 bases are TGCGCCAGCAGCTGGAGGGACGGAAACTATGGCTACACCTTC. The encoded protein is CASSWRDGNYGYTF.